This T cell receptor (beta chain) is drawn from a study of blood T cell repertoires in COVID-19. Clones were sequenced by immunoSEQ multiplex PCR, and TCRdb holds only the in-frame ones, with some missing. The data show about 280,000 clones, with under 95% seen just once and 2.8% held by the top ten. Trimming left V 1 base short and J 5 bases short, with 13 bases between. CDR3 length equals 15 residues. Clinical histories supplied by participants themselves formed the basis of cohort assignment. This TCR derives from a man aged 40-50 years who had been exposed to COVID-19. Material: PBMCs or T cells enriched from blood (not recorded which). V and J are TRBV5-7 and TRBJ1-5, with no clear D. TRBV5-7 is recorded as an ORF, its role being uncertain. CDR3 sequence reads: CASSLSITAYQPQHF. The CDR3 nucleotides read TGTGCCAGCAGCTTGTCCATCACAGCTTATCAGCCCCAGCATTTT.